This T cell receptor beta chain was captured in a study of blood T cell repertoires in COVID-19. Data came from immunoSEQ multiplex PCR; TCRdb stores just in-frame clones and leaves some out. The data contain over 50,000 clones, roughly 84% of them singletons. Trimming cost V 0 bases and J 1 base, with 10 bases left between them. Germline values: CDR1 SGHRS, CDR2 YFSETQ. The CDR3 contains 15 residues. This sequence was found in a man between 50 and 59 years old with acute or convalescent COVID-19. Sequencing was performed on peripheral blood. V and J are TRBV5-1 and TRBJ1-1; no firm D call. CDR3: CASSLEGRANTEAFF. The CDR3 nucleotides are TGCGCCAGCAGCTTGGAAGGGAGAGCGAACACTGAAGCTTTCTTT.